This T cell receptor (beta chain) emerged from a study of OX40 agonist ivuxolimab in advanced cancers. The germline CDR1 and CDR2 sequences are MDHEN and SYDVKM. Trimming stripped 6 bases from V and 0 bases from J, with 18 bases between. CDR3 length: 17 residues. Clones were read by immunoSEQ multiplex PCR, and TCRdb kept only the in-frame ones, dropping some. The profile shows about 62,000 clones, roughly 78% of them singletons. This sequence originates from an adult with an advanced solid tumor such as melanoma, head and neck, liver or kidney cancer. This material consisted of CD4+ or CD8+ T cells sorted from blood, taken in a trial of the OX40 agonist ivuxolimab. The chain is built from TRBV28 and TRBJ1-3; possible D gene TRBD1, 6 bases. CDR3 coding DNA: TGTGCCAGCAGAAATTCGCAGGGGCGCTACTCTGGAAACACCATATATTTT. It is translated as CASRNSQGRYSGNTIYF.